What follows are 12 T cell receptor beta chains derived from one specimen sequenced in a study of response to subunit inactivated influenza vaccine. TCRdb reprocessed the RT-PCR reads via MiXCR and lists one record per CDR3 protein. The sample consists of some 600,000 distinct CDR3 sequences, roughly 15% of them appearing once. This sample comprised PBMCs from blood, obtained 14 days before vaccination. The source of these receptors is a man between 45 and 60 years old who received an inactivated influenza vaccine.

This chain connects TRBV27 to TRBJ1-5, with 8 bases aligning to TRBD1. CDR3 length equals 17 residues. Germline V gives CDR1 MNHEY, CDR2 SMNVEV (reference sequence). The J segment lost 4 bases and the V segment lost 5 bases, leaving 13 bases of the junction unmatched. This CDR3 reads CASSTTTGAPLNQPQHF. DNA of the CDR3: TGTGCCAGCAGTACCACGACAGGGGCGCCGCTAAATCAGCCCCAGCATTTT.

This clonotype has at least ten counts. The chain joins TRBV15 to TRBJ2-7; 9 bases are a match to TRBD2. There are 15 residues in the CDR3. J was trimmed by 6 bases and V by 1 base; bases with no gene match: 7. The germline V gene encodes CDR1 LNHNV and CDR2 YYDKDF (reference sequence). CDR3 protein: CATSRGAGGPFEQYF. CDR3 bases: TGTGCCACCAGCAGAGGCGCGGGAGGGCCATTCGAGCAGTACTTC.

The rearrangement uses TRBV5-5 and TRBJ1-5, with 8 bases lining up with TRBD1. The junction had 9 bases not matched to a gene; V was cut back by 2 bases and J by 2 bases. In germline, CDR1 is SGHKS, CDR2 YYEKEE (reference sequence). The CDR3 totals 17 residues. The CDR3 loop is CASSLMAGTGGNQPQHF. Written as DNA, the CDR3 is TGTGCCAGCAGCTTAATGGCCGGGACAGGCGGCAATCAGCCCCAGCATTTT.

This clonotype has a handful of counts. This chain connects TRBV5-1 to TRBJ2-5; tentatively, D is TRBD1 or TRBD2 (6 bases each). CDR3 size: 14 residues. Germline loops: CDR1 SGHRS, CDR2 YFSETQ. V shed 7 bases and J shed 3 bases, with 16 bases lying between them. The CDR3 protein is CASGELGGKETQYF. CDR3 DNA: TGCGCCAGCGGCGAGTTGGGGGGCAAAGAGACCCAGTACTTC.

This clonotype was seen only a few times. The J gene is TRBJ2-1, the V gene TRBV10-3; 10 nucleotides line up with TRBD2. This CDR3 is built from 14 residues. With V trimmed by 7 bases and J by 5 bases, 5 bases remained unmatched. Germline V lookup: CDR1 ENHRY, CDR2 SYGVKD. CDR3 DNA: TGTGCCATCACTTCTAGCGGGGGTAACAATGAGCAGTTCTTC. Translation: CAITSSGGNNEQFF.

This clonotype has at least ten counts. The chain carries TRBV20-1 and TRBJ2-3; D not certain. The germline V and J ends were trimmed by 1 base and 4 bases, with 12 bases remaining between them. From germline, CDR1 is DFQATT and CDR2 SNEGSKA (reference sequence). The CDR3 is 14 amino acids. In nucleotides, the CDR3 is TGCAGTGCTAGAGTTCCTGGATTATCAGATACGCAGTATTTT. The encoded protein is CSARVPGLSDTQYF.

This rearrangement joins TRBV27 to TRBJ2-7, with TRBD2 matching 9 bases. Losses at the gene ends were 5 bases for V and 6 bases for J; bases not matched to a gene: 14. CDR3 length: 16 amino acids. Germline lookup yields CDR1 MNHEY and CDR2 SMNVEV (reference sequence). The DNA for the CDR3 is TGTGCCAGCAGTGCGAGTCCGGGACTAGCTGGGTCCGAGCAGTACTTC. It codes for CASSASPGLAGSEQYF.

This chain's CDR3 is CASSVIPLSYEQYF. The CDR3 DNA follows: TGTGCCAGCAGCGTAATCCCTCTCTCCTACGAGCAGTACTTC. This chain joins TRBV9 and TRBJ2-7; D is uncertain. Germline CDR1 and CDR2: SGDLS and YYNGEE. Trimming cost V 1 base and J 0 bases, with 8 bases left between them. This CDR3 comprises 14 residues.

This chain links TRBV20-1 with TRBJ1-5; the D gene is possibly TRBD1 (5 bases). The germline V gene encodes CDR1 DFQATT and CDR2 SNEGSKA (reference sequence). The CDR3 has 16 residues. The ends were cut back, 5 bases at V and 0 bases at J, with 17 bases in the middle. CDR3 sequence: CSARTGTVNSNQPQHF. For the CDR3, the DNA is TGCAGTGCTCGAACCGGGACGGTCAATAGCAATCAGCCCCAGCATTTT.

V is TRBV3-1 and J is TRBJ1-3; the D is unclear. The CDR3 runs to 15 residues. Trimming took off 3 bases at V and 2 bases at J, with 11 bases between the two ends. CDR1 and CDR2 from the germline V gene are LGHDT and YNNKEL (reference sequence). CDR3 coding DNA: TGTGCCAGCAGCCAGGGCATTCCAGCTGGAAACACCATATATTTT. This codes for CASSQGIPAGNTIYF.

This chain links TRBV20-1 with TRBJ2-3; 11 positions agree with TRBD2. This CDR3 contains 16 residues. The V and J ends lost 6 bases and 6 bases, in that order; junction bases with no gene match: 14. Germline V gene lookup returns CDR1 DFQATT and CDR2 SNEGSKA (reference sequence). The CDR3 region has the DNA TGCAGTGCCGTCTTTAGACTAGCGGGGAGAGTGGATACGCAGTATTTT. Protein sequence: CSAVFRLAGRVDTQYF.

The chain uses TRBV7-2 and TRBJ2-5; D not certain. CDR1 and CDR2 (germline): SGHTA, FQGNSA. CDR3 length equals 13 residues. Trimming took 3 bases from V and 5 from J, leaving 10 bases between them. DNA for the CDR3: TGTGCCAGCAGCTTTTCGTTTGTGGAGACCCAGTACTTC. It translates to CASSFSFVETQYF.